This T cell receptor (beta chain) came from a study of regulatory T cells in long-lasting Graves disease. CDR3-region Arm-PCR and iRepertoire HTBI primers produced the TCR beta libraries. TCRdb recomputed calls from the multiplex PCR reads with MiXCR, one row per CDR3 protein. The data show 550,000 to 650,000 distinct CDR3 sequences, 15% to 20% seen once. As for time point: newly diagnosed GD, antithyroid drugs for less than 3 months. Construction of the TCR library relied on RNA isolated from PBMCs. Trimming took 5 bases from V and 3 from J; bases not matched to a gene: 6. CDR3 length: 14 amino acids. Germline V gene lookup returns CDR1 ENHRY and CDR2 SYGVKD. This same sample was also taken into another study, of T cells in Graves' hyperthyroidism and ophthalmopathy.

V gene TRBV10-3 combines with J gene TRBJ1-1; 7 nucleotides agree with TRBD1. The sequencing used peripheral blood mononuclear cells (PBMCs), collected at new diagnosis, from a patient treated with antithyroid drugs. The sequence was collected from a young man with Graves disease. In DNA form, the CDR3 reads TGTGCCATCAGTACAGGGGCCGGGGACACTGAAGCTTTCTTT. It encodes CAISTGAGDTEAFF.